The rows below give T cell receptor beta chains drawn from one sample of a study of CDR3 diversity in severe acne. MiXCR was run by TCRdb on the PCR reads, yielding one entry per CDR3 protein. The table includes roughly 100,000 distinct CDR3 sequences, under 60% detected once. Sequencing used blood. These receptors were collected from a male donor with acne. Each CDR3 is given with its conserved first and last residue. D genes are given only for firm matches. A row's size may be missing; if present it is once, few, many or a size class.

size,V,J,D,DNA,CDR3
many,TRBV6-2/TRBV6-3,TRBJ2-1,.,TGTGCCAGCAGTTACGTGGTAAACAATGAGCAGTTCTTC,CASSYVVNNEQFF
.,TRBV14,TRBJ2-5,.,TGTGCCAGCAGCCTGGGGTGGACAGTCGTCCCTCAAGAGACCCAGTACTTC,CASSLGWTVVPQETQYF
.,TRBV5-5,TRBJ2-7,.,TGTGCCAGCAGCTTGGGAGGCTTAGCCTACGAGCAGTACTTC,CASSLGGLAYEQYF
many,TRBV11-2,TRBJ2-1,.,TGTGCCAGCAGCCCCTCACTTCCCACAGGGATGAATGAGCAGTTCTTC,CASSPSLPTGMNEQFF
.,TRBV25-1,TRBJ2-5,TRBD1,TGTGCCAGCCACCTGGACAGGGGGGGCCAAGAGACCCAGTACTTC,CASHLDRGGQETQYF
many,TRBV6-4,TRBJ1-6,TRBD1,TGTGCCAGCAGTGACTCCACAGGGGGGTCACCCCTCCACTTT,CASSDSTGGSPLHF
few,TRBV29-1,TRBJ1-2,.,TGCAGCGTTAGCACAGGGCCCTATGGCTACACCTTC,CSVSTGPYGYTF
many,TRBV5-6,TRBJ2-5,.,TGTGCCAGCAGCGAGTCAATCCAAGAGACCCAGTACTTC,CASSESIQETQYF
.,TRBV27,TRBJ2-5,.,TGTGCCAGCAGTTTTACCCCGCAGGGAGGAGAGACCCAGTACTTC,CASSFTPQGGETQYF
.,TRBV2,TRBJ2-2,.,TGTGCCAGCAGTGAAGGGGCACGCAGCCTAAACACCGGGGAGCTGTTTTTT,CASSEGARSLNTGELFF
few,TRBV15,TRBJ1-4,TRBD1,TGTGCCACCAGCCGGGACAGGGGGACTAATGAAAAACTGTTTTTT,CATSRDRGTNEKLFF
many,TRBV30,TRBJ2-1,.,TGTGCCGGACTCCGGGATTACAATGAGCAGTTCTTC,CAGLRDYNEQFF
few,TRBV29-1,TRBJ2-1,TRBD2,TGCAGCGTTGAAGGGTGGGCTAGCGGGAGCTCCTACAATGAGCAGTTCTTC,CSVEGWASGSSYNEQFF
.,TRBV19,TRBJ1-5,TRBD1,TGTGCCAGTAGGCGGGGCCGACAGGGGGAATTCCAGCCCCAGCATTTT,CASRRGRQGEFQPQHF
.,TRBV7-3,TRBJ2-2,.,TGTGCCAGCAGCCCGGCAGGCCCCGGGGAGCTGTTTTTT,CASSPAGPGELFF
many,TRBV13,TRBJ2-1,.,TGTGCCAGCAGCCCCAGGGCAGGAGTTGTCAATGAGCAGTTCTTC,CASSPRAGVVNEQFF
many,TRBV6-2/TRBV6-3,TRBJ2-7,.,TGTGCCAGCAAGGACAGAATATACGAGCCGTACTTC,CASKDRIYEPYF
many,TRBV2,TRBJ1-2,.,TGTGCCAGCAGTAGCCAGGGCGGCTACGGCTACACCTTC,CASSSQGGYGYTF
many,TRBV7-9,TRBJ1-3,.,TGTGCCAGCAGCTTAGCCCCAGGAACTGGAAACACCATATATTTT,CASSLAPGTGNTIYF
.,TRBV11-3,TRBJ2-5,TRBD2,TGTGCCAGCAGCTTAGGGGTGAGCGGGGGTCTCGTTGGAGAGACCCAGTACTTC,CASSLGVSGGLVGETQYF
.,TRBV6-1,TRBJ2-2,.,TGTGCCAGCAGTTACCGGCAAAACGGGGAGCTGTTTTTT,CASSYRQNGELFF
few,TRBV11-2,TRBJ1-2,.,TGTGCCAGCAGCCCTTTAGACAGGACTGACTATGGCTACACCTTC,CASSPLDRTDYGYTF
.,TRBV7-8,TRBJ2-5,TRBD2,TGTGCCAGCAGCCCCGGCGGACTAGCGGGAATGGAGACCCAGTACTTC,CASSPGGLAGMETQYF
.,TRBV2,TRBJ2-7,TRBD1,TGTGCCAGTAGTGAAGCCCACAGGGGGGTCTACGAGCAGTACTTC,CASSEAHRGVYEQYF
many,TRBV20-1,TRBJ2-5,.,TGCAGTGCTATAGGTCGGACCCTGGGAGAGACCCAGTACTTC,CSAIGRTLGETQYF
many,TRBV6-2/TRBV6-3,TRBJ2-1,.,TGTGCCAGCAGTTTAAAGTACAATGAGCAGTTCTTC,CASSLKYNEQFF
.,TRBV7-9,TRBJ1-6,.,TGTGCCAGCAGCAAAGAAGGGGGTTGGAATTCACCCCTCCACTTT,CASSKEGGWNSPLHF
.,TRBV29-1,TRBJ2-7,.,TGCAGCGTTGAACGACAGGCCCACGAGCAGTACTTC,CSVERQAHEQYF
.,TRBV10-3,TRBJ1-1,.,TGTGCCATCAGCGACCCATCGGGCACTCAAGACACTGAAGCTTTCTTT,CAISDPSGTQDTEAFF
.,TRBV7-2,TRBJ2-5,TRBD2,TGTGCCAGCAGCTCCGGACTAGCGGGAAGCGAGACCCAGTACTTC,CASSSGLAGSETQYF
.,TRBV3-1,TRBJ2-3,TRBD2,TGTGCCAGCAGCCCCGCCCCGGGGACTAGCGGGAGGGATACGCAGTATTTC,CASSPAPGTSGRDTQYF
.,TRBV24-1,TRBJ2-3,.,TGTGCCACCAGTGATTCCATAGGTAGCACAGATACGCAGTATTTT,CATSDSIGSTDTQYF
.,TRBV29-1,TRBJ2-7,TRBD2,TGCAGCGTCGGCCGAGGACTAGCGGGAGTTGAGCAGTACTTC,CSVGRGLAGVEQYF
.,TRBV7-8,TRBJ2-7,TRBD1,TGTGCCAGCAGCTATGGGGACAGGGGCGACGAGCAGTACTTC,CASSYGDRGDEQYF
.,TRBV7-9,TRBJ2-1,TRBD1,TGTGCCAGCAGCCCGGCCGGGACAGGGGGCAATGAGCAGTTCTTC,CASSPAGTGGNEQFF
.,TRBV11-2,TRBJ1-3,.,TGTGCCAGCAGCCAGGGATCGGGGTGGCGAAACACCATATATTTT,CASSQGSGWRNTIYF
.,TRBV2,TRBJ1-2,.,TGTGCCAGCAGTGACCCCAGGAGGGTCGGAGGCTACACCTTC,CASSDPRRVGGYTF
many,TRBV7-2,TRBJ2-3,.,TGTGCCAGCAGCCCCGCGTACACGTTCAACGGCGATACGCAGTATTTT,CASSPAYTFNGDTQYF
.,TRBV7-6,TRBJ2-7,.,TGTGCCAGCAGCACCGGACTACCCCAAGAGCAGTACTTC,CASSTGLPQEQYF
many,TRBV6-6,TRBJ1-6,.,TGTGCCAGCAGTCATCCGGGGCGACATTCACCCCTCCACTTT,CASSHPGRHSPLHF
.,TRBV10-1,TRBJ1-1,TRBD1,TGCGCCAGCAGTGAGTCTAGGACAGGGCGAACTGAAGCTTTCTTT,CASSESRTGRTEAFF
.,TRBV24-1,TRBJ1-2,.,TGTGCCACCAGTGATTTGTCTGGCTTCGGCTACACCTTC,CATSDLSGFGYTF
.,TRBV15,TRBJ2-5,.,TGTGCCACCAGCAGAGAGTTGGGGCGAGAGACCCAGTACTTC,CATSRELGRETQYF
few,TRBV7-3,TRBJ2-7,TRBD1,TGTGCCAGCAGCTTAATAGCCGGACTCCGGGACAGGTCCGACGAGCAGTACTTC,CASSLIAGLRDRSDEQYF
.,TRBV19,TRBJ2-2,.,TGTGCCAGTAGTATAAGCCCCGGGGGCACCGGGGAGCTGTTTTTT,CASSISPGGTGELFF
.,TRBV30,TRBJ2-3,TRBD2,TGTGCCTTTGGGACTAGCGGGGGGAGGGATACGCAGTATTTT,CAFGTSGGRDTQYF
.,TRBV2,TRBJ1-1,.,TGTGCCAGCAGTTCATTCTCTGAAGCTTTCTTT,CASSSFSEAFF
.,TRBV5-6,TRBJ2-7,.,TGTGCCAGCAGCTTGGGTCTTCGTGGGGGGGCTGACTGCGAGCAGTACTTC,CASSLGLRGGADCEQYF
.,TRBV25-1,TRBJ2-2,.,TGTGCCAGCAGTGAATTTAAAGGTACCGGGGAGCTGTTTTTT,CASSEFKGTGELFF
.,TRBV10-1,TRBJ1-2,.,TGCGCCAGCAGTAAGGGGGCTAACTATGGCTACACCTTC,CASSKGANYGYTF
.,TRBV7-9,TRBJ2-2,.,TGTGCCAGCAGCCCATCCCCTACCACCGGGGAGCTGTTTTTT,CASSPSPTTGELFF
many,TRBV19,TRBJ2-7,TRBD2,TGTGCCAGTAGTTTCTCTAGCGGGAGCTCCTACGAGCAGTACTTC,CASSFSSGSSYEQYF
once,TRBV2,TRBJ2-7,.,TGTGCCAGCAGCGTAATGTCACAGGGACTCGGCGAGCAGTACTTC,CASSVMSQGLGEQYF
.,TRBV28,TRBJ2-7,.,TGTGCCAGCAGTTCCCCGAGAAGCTCCTACGAGCAGCACTTC,CASSSPRSSYEQHF
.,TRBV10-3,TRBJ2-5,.,TGTGCCATCAGAGAGACAGGACCATCGCTCGAGACCCAGTACTTC,CAIRETGPSLETQYF
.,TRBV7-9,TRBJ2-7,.,TGTGCCAGCAGCTTGGAGACTAGTAGCTACGAGCAGTACTTC,CASSLETSSYEQYF
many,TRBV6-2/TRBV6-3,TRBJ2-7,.,TGTGCCAGCAGTTCTCGCAGCTACGAGCAGTACTTC,CASSSRSYEQYF